Listed below are T cell receptor beta chains from one sample, sequenced in a study of T cells in Graves' hyperthyroidism and ophthalmopathy. TCRdb re-called the multiplex PCR reads with MiXCR, one entry per CDR3 protein. Of approximately 610,000 distinct CDR3 sequences in the sample, around 15% were seen once. Sequencing was done on a sample of blood. The receptors originated from a middle-aged woman with Graves' ophthalmopathy. Both conserved end residues are part of each CDR3. The order of the fields is D gene, clone size, J gene, CDR3 length, V gene, CDR3 DNA, CDR3 protein. The D gene is left open where the match is weak. Clone size appears in some rows only: once, few, many, or a class for an expanded clone.

d_gene: TRBD1; abundance: many; j_gene: TRBJ1-2; len: 15; v_gene: TRBV29-1; CDR3nt: TGCAGCGTTGCCAGCTCCGGGACAGGGTCCTATGGCTACACCTTC; CDR3aa: CSVASSGTGSYGYTF
d_gene: NA; abundance: few; j_gene: TRBJ2-7; len: 16; v_gene: TRBV6-1; CDR3nt: TGTGCCAGCTACCAGGCATTGTACCATGACTCCTACGAGCAGTACTTC; CDR3aa: CASYQALYHDSYEQYF
d_gene: TRBD2; abundance: many; j_gene: TRBJ2-7; len: 16; v_gene: TRBV19; CDR3nt: TGTGCCAGTAGTAGAGGTCGGGGCGGGAGTACCTACGAGCAGTACTTC; CDR3aa: CASSRGRGGSTYEQYF
d_gene: TRBD2; abundance: NA; j_gene: TRBJ2-7; len: 15; v_gene: TRBV11-2; CDR3nt: TGTGCCAGCAGCCTATCCGCAGGGCGGGGGTACGAGCAGTACTTC; CDR3aa: CASSLSAGRGYEQYF
d_gene: TRBD1; abundance: many; j_gene: TRBJ1-1; len: 15; v_gene: TRBV7-3; CDR3nt: TGTGCCAGCAGCTTAGACAGGGCCATGAACACTGAAGCTTTCTTT; CDR3aa: CASSLDRAMNTEAFF
d_gene: NA; abundance: many; j_gene: TRBJ2-7; len: 15; v_gene: TRBV20-1; CDR3nt: TGCAGTGCTAGGCGGCAGTCAGCCGCCTCCTACGAGCAGTACTTC; CDR3aa: CSARRQSAASYEQYF
d_gene: NA; abundance: many; j_gene: TRBJ2-7; len: 17; v_gene: TRBV28; CDR3nt: TGTGCCAGCAGTTTATTATCTCGGCCCAACCCCTCCTACGAGCAGTACTTC; CDR3aa: CASSLLSRPNPSYEQYF
d_gene: NA; abundance: NA; j_gene: TRBJ1-1; len: 16; v_gene: TRBV19; CDR3nt: TGTGCCAGTAGTATCAGGCGGGGAACGGTGGACACTGAAGCTTTCTTT; CDR3aa: CASSIRRGTVDTEAFF
d_gene: NA; abundance: many; j_gene: TRBJ2-7; len: 14; v_gene: TRBV20-1; CDR3nt: TGCAGTGCTAGAGATGGGGGGCCCCAGGAGGAGCAGTACTTC; CDR3aa: CSARDGGPQEEQYF
d_gene: NA; abundance: many; j_gene: TRBJ1-1; len: 13; v_gene: TRBV30; CDR3nt: TGTGCCTTGAACGGAGGGGAGAACACTGAAGCTTTCTTT; CDR3aa: CALNGGENTEAFF
d_gene: NA; abundance: many; j_gene: TRBJ2-5; len: 14; v_gene: TRBV11-2; CDR3nt: TGTGCCAGCAGCCCCCGACTATCTCAAGAGACCCAGTACTTC; CDR3aa: CASSPRLSQETQYF
d_gene: NA; abundance: many; j_gene: TRBJ1-1; len: 14; v_gene: TRBV20-1; CDR3nt: TGCAGTGCTAGTAATCGCCAGGGTAGAACTGAAGCTTTCTTT; CDR3aa: CSASNRQGRTEAFF
d_gene: NA; abundance: many; j_gene: TRBJ1-1; len: 14; v_gene: TRBV20-1; CDR3nt: TGCAGTGCTCCCACCTCGGGGCCGGACACTGAAGCTTTCTTT; CDR3aa: CSAPTSGPDTEAFF
d_gene: TRBD1; abundance: many; j_gene: TRBJ1-2; len: 15; v_gene: TRBV12-3/TRBV12-4; CDR3nt: TGTGCCAGCAGGTGGACAGGGGGCGCTAACTATGGCTACACCTTC; CDR3aa: CASRWTGGANYGYTF
d_gene: TRBD1; abundance: few; j_gene: TRBJ1-1; len: 15; v_gene: TRBV10-2; CDR3nt: TGCGCCAGCAGCTTCGCAGGGGGCGCGAACACTGAAGCTTTCTTT; CDR3aa: CASSFAGGANTEAFF
d_gene: NA; abundance: few; j_gene: TRBJ2-7; len: 15; v_gene: TRBV11-3; CDR3nt: TGTGCCAGCAGCTTAGAGGAGACAGGCTCCTACGAGCAGTACTTC; CDR3aa: CASSLEETGSYEQYF
d_gene: TRBD1; abundance: once; j_gene: TRBJ1-1; len: 16; v_gene: TRBV5-1; CDR3nt: TGCGCCAGCAGCTTGGGGGACAGGCACATGAACACTGAAGCTTTCTTT; CDR3aa: CASSLGDRHMNTEAFF
d_gene: NA; abundance: few; j_gene: TRBJ1-1; len: 13; v_gene: TRBV29-1; CDR3nt: TGCAGCGTTCAATTGGGCAGTGCGGCTGAAGCTTTCTTT; CDR3aa: CSVQLGSAAEAFF
d_gene: TRBD1; abundance: many; j_gene: TRBJ1-2; len: 14; v_gene: TRBV28; CDR3nt: TGTGCCAGCAGCCCGGGACAGAGAGGAGGCGGCTACACCTTC; CDR3aa: CASSPGQRGGGYTF
d_gene: NA; abundance: many; j_gene: TRBJ2-5; len: 13; v_gene: TRBV12-3/TRBV12-4; CDR3nt: TGTGCCAGCAGTTTTGACTACCAAGAGACCCAGTACTTC; CDR3aa: CASSFDYQETQYF
d_gene: TRBD1; abundance: many; j_gene: TRBJ1-5; len: 15; v_gene: TRBV12-3/TRBV12-4; CDR3nt: TGTGCCAGCAGTCTACAACAGGGGACCGGGCAGCCCCAGCATTTT; CDR3aa: CASSLQQGTGQPQHF
d_gene: NA; abundance: many; j_gene: TRBJ1-1; len: 13; v_gene: TRBV20-1; CDR3nt: TGCAGTGCTCAAGATCCCAAAAACACTGAAGCTTTCTTT; CDR3aa: CSAQDPKNTEAFF
d_gene: TRBD1; abundance: few; j_gene: TRBJ1-1; len: 15; v_gene: TRBV7-2; CDR3nt: TGTGCCAGCAGCTTAACCGGGACAGGGGTGACTGAAGCTTTCTTT; CDR3aa: CASSLTGTGVTEAFF
d_gene: NA; abundance: many; j_gene: TRBJ1-1; len: 17; v_gene: TRBV3-1; CDR3nt: TGTGCCAGCAGCCAGCAGTTGTGGGGCAGCTTGAACACTGAAGCTTTCTTT; CDR3aa: CASSQQLWGSLNTEAFF
d_gene: TRBD2; abundance: NA; j_gene: TRBJ2-2; len: 16; v_gene: TRBV4-1; CDR3nt: TGCGCCAGCAGCCAAGGACTAGCGGGAGAAGGATGGGAGCTGTTTTTT; CDR3aa: CASSQGLAGEGWELFF
d_gene: TRBD1; abundance: few; j_gene: TRBJ1-2; len: 13; v_gene: TRBV30; CDR3nt: TGTGCACATCACAGGGGCGTTATCTATGGCTACACCTTC; CDR3aa: CAHHRGVIYGYTF
d_gene: NA; abundance: NA; j_gene: TRBJ1-5; len: 17; v_gene: TRBV7-4; CDR3nt: TGTGCCAGCAGCTTAGAACGAGACTTCTATAGCAATCAGCCCCAGCATTTT; CDR3aa: CASSLERDFYSNQPQHF